This T cell receptor beta chain appears in the sequencing data of a study of ipilimumab plus nivolumab after autologous stem cell transplantation (dated by TCRdb to about 2021). Regarding the complete study: The median number of doses that trial patients received was a few for ipilimumab and under 10 for nivolumab. The trial enrolled patients with high-risk diffuse large B cell lymphoma, mature T cell lymphoma, or multiple myeloma undergoing autologous transplant. Included in the myeloma cohort were high-risk transplant-naive patients as well as patients relapsing within 3 years of a first autologous transplant. Roughly 35 patients made up the trial's intent-to-treat population. The paper as a whole reports these results and caveats: Per the authors, a biologic rationale for further study of the post-transplant checkpoint inhibition approach was offered by T cell receptor repertoire, regulatory T cell phenotype and gut microbiota profiles. The authors concluded that, as post-transplant consolidation, combined checkpoint inhibition appeared tolerable.

Only one count was recorded for this clone. Its specific antigen is unknown. No base qualities exist here, and no much larger clone lies one base off it. The CDR3 holds 14 amino acids from the cysteine to the phenylalanine. CDR3 DNA only is kept here, 42 bases in frame from base 1. CDR1 MNHEY and CDR2 SMNVEV are derived from the germline V gene (reference sequence). The trim is 4 bases for V and 1 base for J, with a gap of 10 bases between the germline ends. Ipilimumab was given at 1 mg/kg intravenously on day 1 of selected weeks, and checkpoint therapy started 14 to 28 days after autologous transplant. The nivolumab dose was 3 mg/kg intravenously, delivered on day 1 of weeks 1, 4, 7, 10, and every two weeks through week 26. The study was a Phase Ib clinical trial testing combined checkpoint inhibition with ipilimumab and nivolumab as consolidation after autologous stem cell transplantation. Receptor amplification or capture employed the immunoSEQ multiplex PCR assay. TCRdb retrieved this table from immuneACCESS and kept in-frame rearrangements only. Not all clones are present; in checked studies, unresolved V genes account for under half, and no reason is known for the remainder. This sample is represented by roughly 43,000 clones; approximately 90% of them were singletons. Approximately 0.88% of the sample is in the top ten clones.

This sequence uses TRBV27 and TRBJ1-1; the D gene is perhaps TRBD1, from 6 matching bases. The TCR originated in a male donor with multiple myeloma. Material: PBMCs, obtained in a trial of ipilimumab plus nivolumab as post-transplant consolidation. The DNA is TGTGCCAGCAGTTCAGAAGGGGGGAACACTGAAGCTTTCTTT. It specifies CASSSEGGNTEAFF.